This record looks at one T cell receptor beta chain sequence and its context. These data originate in a study of blood T cells in healthy people across ages. The CDR3 has 14 residues. Germline loops: CDR1 DFQATT, CDR2 SNEGSKA (reference sequence). The V and J ends lost 0 bases and 13 bases respectively, with 19 bases between them. A second PCR, run for roughly 7 to 11 cycles, used a sample-barcoded 5' primer plus a J-beta primer mix. Using its own MiXCR run on the 5' RACE reads, TCRdb lists one record per CDR3 protein. The sample has about 1.1 million distinct CDR3 sequences, roughly two fifths seen once.

The clonotype originates from a man between 18 and 35 years old in good health. V usage is TRBV20-1 and J usage is TRBJ1-5, with a possible D match to TRBD1 (5 bases). Material for sequencing was blood. CDR3 DNA: TGCAGTGCTAGAGATCGGGGCACGGGGTTCGGGCAGCATTTT. It translates to CSARDRGTGFGQHF.